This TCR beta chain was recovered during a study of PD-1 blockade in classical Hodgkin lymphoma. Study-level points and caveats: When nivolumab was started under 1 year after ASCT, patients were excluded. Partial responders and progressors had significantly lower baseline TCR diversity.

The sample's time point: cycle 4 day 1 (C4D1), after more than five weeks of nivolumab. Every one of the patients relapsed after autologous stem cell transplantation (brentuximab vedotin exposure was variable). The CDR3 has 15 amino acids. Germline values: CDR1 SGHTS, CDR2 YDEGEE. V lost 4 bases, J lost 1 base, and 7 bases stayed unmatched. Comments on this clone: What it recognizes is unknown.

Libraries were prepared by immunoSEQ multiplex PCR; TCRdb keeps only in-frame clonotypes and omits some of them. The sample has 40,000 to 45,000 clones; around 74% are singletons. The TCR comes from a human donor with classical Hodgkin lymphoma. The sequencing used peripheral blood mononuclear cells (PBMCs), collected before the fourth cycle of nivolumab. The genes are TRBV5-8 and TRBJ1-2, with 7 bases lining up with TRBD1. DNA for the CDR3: TGTGCCAGCAGCCCCCGGACAGGAATTAACTATGGCTACACCTTC. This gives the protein CASSPRTGINYGYTF.